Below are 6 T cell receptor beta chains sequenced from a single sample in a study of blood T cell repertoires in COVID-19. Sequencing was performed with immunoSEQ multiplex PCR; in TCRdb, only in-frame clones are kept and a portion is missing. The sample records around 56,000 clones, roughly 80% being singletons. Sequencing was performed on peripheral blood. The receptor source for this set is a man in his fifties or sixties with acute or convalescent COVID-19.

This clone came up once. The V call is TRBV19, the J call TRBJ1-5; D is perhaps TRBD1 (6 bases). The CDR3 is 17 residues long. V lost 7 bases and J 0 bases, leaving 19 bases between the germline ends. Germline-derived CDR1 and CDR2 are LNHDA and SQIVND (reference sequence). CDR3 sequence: CASTDRDTFYSNQPQHF. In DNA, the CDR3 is TGTGCCAGTACGGATAGGGACACCTTCTATAGCAATCAGCCCCAGCATTTT.

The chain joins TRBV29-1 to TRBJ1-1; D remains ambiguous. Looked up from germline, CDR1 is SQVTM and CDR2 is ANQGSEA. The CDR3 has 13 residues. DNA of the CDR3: TGCACCGCTCACTCCGCGGAAGGTACTGAAGCTTTCTTT. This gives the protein CTAHSAEGTEAFF.

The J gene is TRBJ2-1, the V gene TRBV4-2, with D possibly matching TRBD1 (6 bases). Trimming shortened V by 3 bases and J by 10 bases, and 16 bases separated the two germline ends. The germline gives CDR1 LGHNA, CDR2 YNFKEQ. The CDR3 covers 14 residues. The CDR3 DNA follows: TGTGCCAGCAGCCATACAGGGTTTGGATGGGAGCAGTTCTTC. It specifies CASSHTGFGWEQFF.

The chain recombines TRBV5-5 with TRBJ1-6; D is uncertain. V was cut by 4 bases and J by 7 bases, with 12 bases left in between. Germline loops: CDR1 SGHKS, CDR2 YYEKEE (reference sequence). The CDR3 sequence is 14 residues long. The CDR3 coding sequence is TGTGCCAGCAGCACGGAGCCGGGGAATTCACCCCTCCACTTT. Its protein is CASSTEPGNSPLHF.

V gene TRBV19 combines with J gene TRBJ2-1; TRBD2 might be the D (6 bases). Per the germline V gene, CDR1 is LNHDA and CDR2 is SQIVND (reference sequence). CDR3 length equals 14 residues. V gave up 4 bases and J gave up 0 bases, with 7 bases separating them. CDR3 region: CASSRDFSYNEQFF. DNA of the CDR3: TGTGCCAGTAGTAGGGACTTCTCCTACAATGAGCAGTTCTTC. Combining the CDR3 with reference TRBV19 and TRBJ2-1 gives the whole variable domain DGGITQSPKYLFRKEGQNVTLSCEQNLNHDAMYWYRQDPGQGLRLIYYSQIVNDFQKGDIAEGYSVSREKKESFPLTVTSAQKNPTAFYLCASSRDFSYNEQFFGPGTRLTVL.

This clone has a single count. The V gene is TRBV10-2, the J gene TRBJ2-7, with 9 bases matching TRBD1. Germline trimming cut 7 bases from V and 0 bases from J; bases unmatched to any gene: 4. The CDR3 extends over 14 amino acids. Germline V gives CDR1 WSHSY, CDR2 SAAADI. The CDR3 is CASTGTGFSYEQYF. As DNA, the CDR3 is TGCGCCAGCACCGGGACAGGGTTCTCCTACGAGCAGTACTTC.